The next 32 T cell receptor beta chains were all read from a single sample in a study of tumor-infiltrating lymphocytes in primary liver carcinoma. Starting from around 0.45 ug of total RNA, TCR beta cDNA was produced with a primer in the constant region. Nested multiplex PCR, run for three rounds with slightly modified ARM-PCR, yielded TCR beta libraries. A C-beta reverse primer was combined with TRBV1-TRBV30 forward primers in the first two PCR rounds, and each round had approximately 9 cycles. MiXCR, run by TCRdb on the multiplex PCR reads, gives a single entry per CDR3 protein. The profile shows 80,000 or so distinct CDR3 sequences, 69% of them singletons. Co-extracted RNA and DNA came from approximately 20-30 mg of unsorted bulk tissue. Material: tumor-adjacent normal liver tissue. Receptors originate from a man in his forties with primary liver carcinoma and hepatitis B virus infection.

With respect to this clonotype: At one boundary the junction diverges from the germline segment, which might be a read error. The rearrangement links TRBV4-1 to TRBJ2-3; tentatively, D is TRBD2 (5 bases). Germline CDR1 MGHRA, CDR2 YSYEKL. This CDR3 contains 13 residues. CDR3 region: CASSQDQDSRVYF. Written as DNA, the CDR3 is TGTGCCAGCAGCCAAGATCAGGACTCGAGGGTGTATTTT.

Note on this clonotype: Given a much more abundant clone one base away, this may be a read error. This CDR3 is missing its conserved last phenylalanine or tryptophan, likely due to a read error. The chain has TRBV6-1 and TRBJ2-1; 9 bases fit TRBD1. V gave up 1 base and J gave up 8 bases; unmatched junction bases: 0. This CDR3 comprises 13 residues. Germline CDR1 reads MNHNS; CDR2 reads SASEGT. CDR3 in amino acids: CASSEGTGDEQFL. CDR3 bases: TGTGCCAGCAGTGAAGGGACAGGGGATGAGCAGTTCTTA.

In the case of this clonotype: A read error may account for a junction end that differs from germline. The chain recombines TRBV11-2 with TRBJ2-1; D unresolved. The CDR3 has 19 amino acids. Germline V gene sequence: CDR1 SGHAT, CDR2 FQNNGV. CDR3 residues: CASNLDGRFSRTLYNEPFF. CDR3 bases: TGTGCCAGCAACTTAGATGGGCGATTCAGCCGGACCCTTTACAATGAGCCGTTCTTC.

In regard to this clonotype: A much larger clone lies a single base off, so this may be a read error. CDR3 sequence reads: CASSFPTGHGYQPQHF. The DNA of the CDR3 is TGCGCCAGCAGCTTCCCTACCGGACATGGATATCAGCCCCAGCATTTT. V and J are TRBV5-1 and TRBJ1-5; D might be TRBD1 (5 bases). Germline V gene sequence: CDR1 SGHRS, CDR2 YFSETQ. The germline V and J ends were trimmed by 2 bases and 5 bases, with 17 bases remaining between them. The CDR3 spans 16 residues. The full variable domain, its missing parts supplied by reference TRBV5-1 and TRBJ1-5, is KAGVTQTPRYLIKTRGQQVTLSCSPISGHRSVSWYQQTPGQGLQFLFEYFSETQRNKGNFPGRFSGRQFSNSRSEMNVSTLELGDSALYLCASSFPTGHGYQPQHFGDGTRLSIL.

Concerning this clonotype itself: At one of its ends the junction is not consistent with the germline gene, which may arise from a read error. V usage is TRBV12-3 or TRBV12-4 and J usage is TRBJ1-5; D is unresolved. CDR3 length equals 15 residues. CDR3 DNA: TGTGCCAGCAGTTTAAATCGGGGTAGTAAACAGCCCCAGCGTTTT. Amino acid sequence: CASSLNRGSKQPQRF.

Concerning this clonotype: A clone one base away is much larger, so this may be a read error. The genes are TRBV28 and TRBJ2-2; D possibly corresponds to TRBD1 (6 bases). CDR1 and CDR2 (germline): MDHEN, SYDVKM. With 3 bases removed from V and 7 bases from J, the gap between germline ends came to 18 bases. CDR3 length equals 16 residues. The CDR3 DNA sequence: TGTGCCAGCAGTTTTCCTCAGGGACACTCAATCGGGGAGCTGTTTTTT. It codes for CASSFPQGHSIGELFF.

Concerning this clonotype itself: The junction departs from germline at one end; a sequencing error may be responsible. The chain is built from TRBV29-1 and TRBJ2-2; 9 bases are a match to TRBD2. There are 15 residues in the CDR3. Germline assignment: CDR1 SQVTM and CDR2 ANQGSEA. The CDR3 is CSVGTSAANTGEPFF. The CDR3 nucleotides read TGCAGCGTTGGGACTAGCGCGGCGAATACCGGGGAGCCGTTTTTT.

There are many counts of this clonotype. The rearrangement uses TRBV6-1 and TRBJ1-4, with unresolved D. CDR3 length: 14 amino acids. The ends were cut back, 8 bases at V and 0 bases at J, with 10 bases in the middle. Germline V gene sequence: CDR1 MNHNS, CDR2 SASEGT. CDR3 coding DNA: TGTGCCAGCGCTATCGGTACAACTAATGAAAAACTGTTTTTT. Amino acids: CASAIGTTNEKLFF.

A word on this clonotype: An end of the junction does not agree with germline; a read error may underlie this. J is TRBJ1-5 and V is TRBV4-1; D is perhaps TRBD1 (5 bases). The CDR3 runs 17 residues. CDR1 and CDR2 from the germline V gene are MGHRA and YSYEKL. The CDR3 region is CASSQDLVAWGDQPQHF. DNA of the CDR3: TGCGCCAGCAGTCAAGATTTGGTCGCATGGGGGGATCAGCCCCAGCATTTT.

This clonotype has just a few counts. The CDR3, as DNA: TGTGCCAGCAGCTCGGCAATTACGGTCGTTGAGGAAAAACTGTTTTTT. Its translation is CASSSAITVVEEKLFF. The chain uses TRBV6-1 and TRBJ1-4; D is uncertain. The CDR3 contains 16 residues. Germline loops: CDR1 MNHNS, CDR2 SASEGT. V was trimmed by 6 bases and J by 8 bases, leaving 22 bases between them.

This clonotype was picked up a small number of times. Possible read error: a much larger clone is one base away. V is TRBV5-5 and J is TRBJ2-3, with 9 positions matching TRBD2. This CDR3 region has 14 residues. Germline CDR1 reads SGHKS; CDR2 reads YYEKEE (reference sequence). The CDR3 region is CASSFSGSIDTQYF. CDR3 nucleotides: TGTGCCAGCAGCTTTAGCGGGAGCATAGATACGCAGTATTTT. Full variable domain (missing parts from reference TRBV5-5 and TRBJ2-3): DAGVTQSPTHLIKTRGQQVTLRCSPISGHKSVSWYQQVLGQGPQFIFQYYEKEERGRGNFPDRFSARQFPNYSSELNVNALLLGDSALYLCASSFSGSIDTQYFGPGTRLTVL.

Concerning this clonotype itself: The CDR3 does not end in the conserved phenylalanine or tryptophan, so this is likely a read error. This chain links TRBV18 with TRBJ1-3; D unresolved. The V gene's germline CDR1 is KGHSH and CDR2 LQKENI. This CDR3 is 14 amino acids long. The CDR3 sequence is CASSRSISENTIYL. The CDR3 nucleotides read TGTGCCAGCTCACGGTCCATTTCTGAAAACACCATATATCTT.

A note on this clonotype: Compared with germline, one end of the junction differs, possibly owing to a read error. V is TRBV5-6 and J is TRBJ2-7, with 9 nucleotides matching TRBD2. CDR1 is SGHDT and CDR2 is YYEEEE in the germline V gene. CDR3 length: 15 residues. The CDR3 sequence is CPRSFMASGTYEQYF. CDR3 in DNA: TGTCCCAGGAGCTTCATGGCTAGCGGGACATACGAGCAGTACTTC.

Note on this clonotype: A much bigger clone sits one base away, suggesting this may be a read error. This chain uses TRBV24-1 with TRBJ2-7, with TRBD1 identical over 10 bases. Trimming cost V 11 bases and J 2 bases; bases outside gene matches: 2. The germline V gene encodes CDR1 KGHDR and CDR2 SFDVKD. CDR3 length: 12 amino acids. In DNA form, the CDR3 reads TGTGCCATGGGACAGGGGCCCTACGAGCAGTACTTC. Translated: CAMGQGPYEQYF.

As regards this clonotype: Compared with germline, one end of the junction differs, possibly owing to a read error. CDR3 in amino acids: CVSSDRGITEAFF. In DNA, the CDR3 is TGTGTCAGCAGCGACAGGGGGATCACTGAAGCTTTCTTT. The chain combines TRBV10-2 with TRBJ1-1, with TRBD1 matching 9 bases. Germline CDR1 WSHSY, CDR2 SAAADI. The CDR3 totals 13 residues.

This clonotype appeared a single time. Mismatch with germline at one junction end may stem from a read error. The gene calls are TRBV6-6 and TRBJ1-1, with D hard to call. Germline V gene sequence: CDR1 MNHNY, CDR2 SVGAGI (reference sequence). The CDR3 spans 12 residues. In DNA, the CDR3 is TGTGCCGGCAGTTACGTGGAAGCTGAAGCTTTCTTT. Translating gives CAGSYVEAEAFF.

The genes are TRBV4-2 and TRBJ2-3, with 7 bases identical to TRBD2. Germline V CDR1 and CDR2: LGHNA, YNFKEQ. The J segment lost 5 bases and the V segment lost 8 bases, leaving 10 bases of the junction unmatched. The CDR3 is 14 amino acids. This CDR3 reads CASGQETSRDTQYF. In DNA, the CDR3 is TGTGCCAGCGGTCAAGAGACTAGCCGAGATACGCAGTATTTT.

The table lists this clonotype with a few counts. The chain has TRBV7-7 and TRBJ2-3; D may be TRBD2 (5 bases). The germline V gene has CDR1 SSHAT and CDR2 FNYEAQ (reference sequence). This CDR3 comprises 15 residues. Trimming stripped 1 base from V and 6 bases from J, with 14 bases between. CDR3 in amino acids: CASSLGTGGPDTQYF. CDR3 in DNA: TGTGCCAGCAGCTTAGGTACTGGCGGGCCCGATACGCAGTATTTT.

Note on this clonotype: The conserved phenylalanine or tryptophan normally closing the CDR3 is absent here, so this likely arose from a read error. The DNA is omitted, as the CDR3 cannot be located on it reliably, and the CDR3 follows TCRdb's listing. This rearrangement joins TRBV6-5 to TRBJ2-3; the table's TRBD1 call for D was not verified on the DNA. Germline loops: CDR1 MNHEY, CDR2 SVGAGI. The CDR3 has 14 amino acids, counting both end residues. CDR3 sequence reads: CASSYRDRSDTRYL.

Concerning this clonotype itself: Relative to the germline gene, one junction end is altered; a read error may explain this. The chain has TRBV6-1 and TRBJ1-5; D unresolved. CDR1 is MNHNS and CDR2 is SASEGT in the germline V gene. The CDR3 has 12 residues. The DNA for the CDR3 is TGTGCCAGTCAGGATCGTTCCGAGTCCCAACATTTT. Its protein is CASQDRSESQHF.

The rearrangement uses TRBV29-1 and TRBJ1-2; 7 positions agree with TRBD1. The CDR3 consists of 16 residues. J lost 7 bases, V lost 2 bases, and 16 bases had no gene match. The V gene's germline CDR1 is SQVTM and CDR2 ANQGSEA. The CDR3 DNA follows: TGCAGCGTTGAACTCCCTCGACAGGGTCTAACCACTGGCTACACCTTC. Translation gives CSVELPRQGLTTGYTF.

For this clonotype: At one boundary the junction diverges from the germline segment, which might be a read error. This chain uses TRBV4-3 with TRBJ2-7, with TRBD2 as a possible D gene (5 bases). From germline, CDR1 is LGHNA and CDR2 YSLEER. The CDR3 has 13 residues. In DNA, the CDR3 is TGCGCCAGCAGTCAAGATCTGCCCTACGGGGAGTACTTC. Residues: CASSQDLPYGEYF.

This clonotype has only one observation. The J gene is TRBJ2-1, the V gene TRBV18; TRBD1 matches 12 bases. Per the germline V gene, CDR1 is KGHSH and CDR2 is LQKENI. The CDR3 has 15 amino acids. CDR3 sequence reads: CARSQAGTGGYEQFF. CDR3 DNA sequence: TGTGCTAGATCCCAGGCCGGGACAGGGGGCTATGAGCAGTTCTTC.

There are a few counts of this clonotype. At one end the junction does not follow the germline gene, possibly because of a read error. V is TRBV7-9 and J is TRBJ2-7; D remains unclear. The CDR3 has 11 amino acids. The germline CDR1 and CDR2 sequences are SEHNR and FQNEAQ (reference sequence). The CDR3 sequence: CVSSFGYEQYF. DNA of the CDR3: TGTGTCAGCAGCTTTGGGTACGAGCAGTACTTC.

Notes on this clonotype: Possible read error: a much larger clone is one base away. CDR3 coding DNA: TGTGCCACCAGTGAAGGGGATTACGACACCCGGGAGCTGTTTTTT. Translated: CATSEGDYDTRELFF. The chain links TRBV24-1 to TRBJ2-2, with a possible D match to TRBD1 (5 bases). The CDR3 runs 15 residues. Germline CDR1 is KGHDR and CDR2 is SFDVKD.

Regarding this clonotype: Its ends do not fully match the called genes, so a read error is possible. This chain uses TRBV12-3 or TRBV12-4 with TRBJ2-2, with TRBD2 identical over 11 bases. The CDR3 consists of 17 residues. The CDR3 DNA reads as TGTGCCAGCAGCCGTCGATTAGCGGGAGGGCCGTCCGGGGAGCTGTTTTTC. Its protein is CASSRRLAGGPSGELFF.

As to this clonotype: At one end the junction does not follow the germline gene, possibly because of a read error. V is TRBV5-4 and J is TRBJ2-1; 7 bases agree with TRBD1. The CDR3 is made up of 13 amino acids. Per the germline V gene, CDR1 is SGHNT and CDR2 is YYREEE (reference sequence). The CDR3 coding sequence is TGTGTCAGCAGCTTGGGACAGTACAATGAGCGGTTCTTC. Its translation is CVSSLGQYNERFF.

This clonotype turned up a few times. This chain connects TRBV28 to TRBJ1-5; D call uncertain. The CDR3 loop spans 16 amino acids. The V end lost 2 bases, the J end lost 0 bases, and 11 bases lay between the germline ends. CDR1 MDHEN and CDR2 SYDVKM come from the germline V gene. Here the CDR3 reads CASSLGAENSNQPQHF. The CDR3 region has the DNA TGTGCCAGCAGTTTAGGCGCGGAGAATAGCAATCAGCCCCAGCATTTT.

Comments on this clonotype: The conserved phenylalanine or tryptophan normally closing the CDR3 is absent here, so this likely arose from a read error. The chain carries TRBV6-6 and TRBJ2-2; TRBD2 aligns across 9 bases. Per the germline V gene, CDR1 is MNHNY and CDR2 is SVGAGI (reference sequence). The length of the CDR3 is 18 residues. The CDR3 here is CASSYSISGLANIGELFL. The CDR3 region has the DNA TGTGCCAGTAGTTACTCGATTTCTGGACTAGCGAACATCGGGGAGCTGTTTCTT.

A word on this clonotype: This may come from a read error, since a much larger clone is one base off. The chain joins TRBV28 to TRBJ2-7; tentatively, D is TRBD1 or TRBD2 (5 bases each). This CDR3 is 15 amino acids long. The germline V gene has CDR1 MDHEN and CDR2 SYDVKM. The V and J ends lost 4 bases and 5 bases respectively, with 18 bases between them. CDR3 amino acids: CASSYPLVGPHEQYF. The CDR3 region has the DNA TGTGCCAGCAGTTATCCTTTAGTGGGACCCCACGAGCAGTACTTC. The full variable domain, in which reference TRBV28 and TRBJ2-7 provide the parts outside the CDR3, is DVKVTQSSRYLVKRTGEKVFLECVQDMDHENMFWYRQDPGLGLRLIYFSYDVKMKEKGDIPEGYSVSREKKERFSLILESASTNQTSMYLCASSYPLVGPHEQYFGPGTRLTVT.

With regard to this clonotype: Sequence at one end of the junction differs from germline and may be a read error. The chain joins TRBV24-1 to TRBJ2-1; a weak D match, TRBD1 (6 bases). Germline V CDR1 and CDR2: KGHDR, SFDVKD. The CDR3 has 18 residues. The CDR3 nucleotides read TGTGCCACCAGAGATTTAGAACAGGGCGGAAGCTCCTACAATGAGCAGTTCTTC. Translating gives CATRDLEQGGSSYNEQFF.

With regard to this clonotype: It is likely a read error, because the conserved phenylalanine at the end of the CDR3 is missing. The rearrangement joins TRBV12-3 or TRBV12-4 to TRBJ1-2; no firm D call. The CDR3 is 12 residues long. Trimming stripped 1 base from V and 7 bases from J, with 7 bases between. The CDR3 reads CASSLEGRGYTI. For the CDR3, the DNA is TGTGCCAGCAGTTTAGAGGGTCGTGGCTACACCATC.